This is a list of T cell receptor beta chains from one sample in a study of regulatory T cells in long-lasting Graves disease. TCRdb re-called the multiplex PCR reads through MiXCR, storing one row per CDR3 protein. The sample has roughly 500,000 distinct CDR3 sequences; about 22% are singletons. The material sequenced was peripheral blood mononuclear cells (PBMCs), taken when the disease was refractory, from a patient treated with antithyroid drugs. Receptors originate from a female donor with Graves disease. Each CDR3 is given with its conserved first and last residue. A D gene is named only where the DNA matches it firmly. For some rows the clone size is stated as once, few or many, or as a class when expanded; others skip it.

15	TRBV14	NA	TRBJ2-7	NA	TGTGCCAGCAGCCAGGGTGGTAGAAATCCCTACGAGCAGTACTTC	CASSQGGRNPYEQYF
16	TRBV6-1	few	TRBJ1-2	NA	TGTGCCAGCACTCCCCATCCCGGGACAACCCATTATGGCTACACCTTC	CASTPHPGTTHYGYTF
16	TRBV28	many	TRBJ2-7	TRBD2	TGTGCCAGCAGTTTTTATCCCGGGACTAGCACGTACGAGCAGTACTTC	CASSFYPGTSTYEQYF
12	TRBV12-3/TRBV12-4	NA	TRBJ1-5	NA	TGTGCCAGCAGCGCTTTCAATCAGCCCCAGCATTTT	CASSAFNQPQHF
14	TRBV5-1	many	TRBJ1-1	NA	TGCGCCAGCCGGGGGGCGGGGGCGTTGACTGAAGCTTTCTTT	CASRGAGALTEAFF
14	TRBV7-8	many	TRBJ2-5	NA	TGTGCCAGCAGCTTAGCGCAGTCACCTCTGGGCCAGTACTTC	CASSLAQSPLGQYF
15	TRBV28	many	TRBJ1-1	NA	TGTGCCAGCACTCCCGATGGGACAATGAACACTGAAGCTTTCTTT	CASTPDGTMNTEAFF
13	TRBV13	many	TRBJ2-7	NA	TGTGCCAGCAGCATTAGGGTCCAGGGCGAGCAGTACTTC	CASSIRVQGEQYF
11	TRBV6-1	many	TRBJ1-2	NA	TGTGCCAGCAGACAGGCCTATGGCTACACCTTC	CASRQAYGYTF
14	TRBV28	NA	TRBJ1-1	NA	TGTGCCAGCAGTTTATCCCAGGGGAGAGCTGAAGCTTTCTTT	CASSLSQGRAEAFF
13	TRBV7-2	few	TRBJ2-1	TRBD2	TGTGCCAGCAGGACTAGCGGGGGGCTAGAGCAGTTCTTC	CASRTSGGLEQFF
13	TRBV10-3	NA	TRBJ2-5	NA	TGTGCCATCAGTGAGACAGGTCAAGAGACCCAGTACTTC	CAISETGQETQYF
11	TRBV28	many	TRBJ1-4	NA	TGTGCCAGCAGGGGGGGGGAAAAACTGTTTTTT	CASRGGEKLFF
13	TRBV24-1	few	TRBJ1-4	NA	TGTGCCACCAGTGACGACCTTAATGAAAAACTGTTTTTT	CATSDDLNEKLFF
16	TRBV12-5	many	TRBJ2-7	TRBD2	TGTGCTAGTGGTTTACTCGGGACTAGCGGAACCTACGAGCAGTACTTC	CASGLLGTSGTYEQYF
12	TRBV15	NA	TRBJ1-5	TRBD1	TGTGCCACGGGACAGACCAATCAGCCCCAGCATTTT	CATGQTNQPQHF
16	TRBV15	NA	TRBJ2-4	NA	TGTGCCACCAGCAGACCGCCGGCGCTAGCCAAAAACATTCAGTACTTC	CATSRPPALAKNIQYF
14	TRBV27	NA	TRBJ1-5	NA	TGTGCCAGCAGTTTATTCGGCTTAAATCAGCCCCAGCATTTT	CASSLFGLNQPQHF
15	TRBV7-2	NA	TRBJ1-1	NA	TGTGCCAGCAGCTTGCGGTCAGGGTCTAACACTGAAGCTTTCTTT	CASSLRSGSNTEAFF
16	TRBV9	few	TRBJ1-2	NA	TGTGCCAGCAGCGCCAAGACGGGGGACTTTAACTATGGCTACACCTTC	CASSAKTGDFNYGYTF
14	TRBV6-1	few	TRBJ2-7	TRBD1	TGTGCCAGCAGGCCCGGGACAGGGGCCCACGAGCAGTACTTC	CASRPGTGAHEQYF
14	TRBV2	NA	TRBJ2-6	NA	TGTGCCACTGCGCCAGGGTCCGGGGCCAACGTCCTGACTTTC	CATAPGSGANVLTF
16	TRBV5-1	few	TRBJ1-2	NA	TGCGCCAGCAGCGGTGTGGCCCGGACCGGTCTGTATGGCTACACCTTC	CASSGVARTGLYGYTF
15	TRBV15	many	TRBJ1-4	TRBD1	TGTGCCACCAGCAGAGGTGGGACAGGGAGGGAAAAACTGTTTTTT	CATSRGGTGREKLFF
16	TRBV19	NA	TRBJ2-1	TRBD1	TGTGCCAGTAGTCTCCCCGGGACAGGGTTAATCAATGAGCAGTTCTTC	CASSLPGTGLINEQFF
14	TRBV28	many	TRBJ1-4	NA	TGTGCCAGCAGTTTTAGCACAACTAATGAAAAACTGTTTTTT	CASSFSTTNEKLFF
17	TRBV19	NA	TRBJ1-1	TRBD1	TGTGCCAGTAGTATACGGACAGGGGGATATGTGGACACTGAAGCTTTCTTT	CASSIRTGGYVDTEAFF
12	TRBV5-8	many	TRBJ2-5	TRBD2	TGTGCCAGCAGCTTGGCAGGACTAGCACAGTACTTC	CASSLAGLAQYF
14	TRBV30	NA	TRBJ2-2	NA	TGTGCCTGGAGTATGGACCCCAGCACCGGGGAGCTGTTTTTT	CAWSMDPSTGELFF
13	TRBV20-1	NA	TRBJ2-3	NA	TGCAGTGCTAGCGGGGGCTACACAGATACGCAGTATTTT	CSASGGYTDTQYF
13	TRBV5-6	few	TRBJ1-2	NA	TGTGCCAGCGGCCCCGGGACTGTGTCTGGCTACACCTTC	CASGPGTVSGYTF
16	TRBV19	NA	TRBJ2-1	TRBD2	TGTGCCAGTAGTATCAAGCGGGGGGTCTCCTACAATGAGCAGTTCTTC	CASSIKRGVSYNEQFF
16	TRBV24-1	NA	TRBJ2-5	NA	TGTGCCACCAGTGATGGGGCCGGGACACTCCAAGAGACCCAGTACTTC	CATSDGAGTLQETQYF
12	TRBV6-1	many	TRBJ1-2	NA	TGTGCCAGCACCGGGCAACGATATGGCTACACCTTC	CASTGQRYGYTF
13	TRBV13	many	TRBJ2-5	NA	TGTGCCAGCAGCCTCGTGGGGGAAGAGACCCAGTACTTC	CASSLVGEETQYF
13	TRBV28	many	TRBJ2-5	NA	TGTGCCAGCAGTTTACCACAGGAAGAGACCCAGTACTTC	CASSLPQEETQYF
15	TRBV10-3	many	TRBJ1-5	NA	TGTGCCAGTTATGGGGGGAAGGATAGCAATCAGCCCCAGCATTTT	CASYGGKDSNQPQHF
16	TRBV28	many	TRBJ1-4	TRBD1	TGTGCCAGCAGTTTATTTGGCACAGGGGAGAATGAAAAACTGTTTTTT	CASSLFGTGENEKLFF
16	TRBV3-1	many	TRBJ2-5	NA	TGTGCCAGCAGCCAAAGGGGGGTACCGTACCAAGAGACCCAGTACTTC	CASSQRGVPYQETQYF
15	TRBV2	NA	TRBJ1-2	NA	TGTGCCAGCAGTGGTTACAGGGACTCTTTCTATGGCTACACCTTC	CASSGYRDSFYGYTF
13	TRBV30	NA	TRBJ1-2	TRBD1	TGTGCCTGGAGTGAGACAGGGTCTGGTGGCTACACCTTC	CAWSETGSGGYTF
15	TRBV5-1	many	TRBJ1-2	NA	TGCGCCAGCAGCCCGGCAGGGCCGTTGGACTATGGCTACACCTTC	CASSPAGPLDYGYTF
15	TRBV7-9	few	TRBJ1-2	TRBD1	TGTGCCAGCAGCCGCACAGGGGGCCTCGACTATGGCTACACCTTC	CASSRTGGLDYGYTF
15	TRBV20-1	NA	TRBJ1-6	NA	TGCAGTGCTAGAGCGACGGGAGCCTTGAATTCACCCCTCCACTTT	CSARATGALNSPLHF
14	TRBV12-3/TRBV12-4	few	TRBJ1-6	NA	TGTGCCAGCAGTTCCACCGGTGGCAATTCACCCCTCCACTTT	CASSSTGGNSPLHF
12	TRBV29-1	many	TRBJ2-7	NA	TGCAGCGTTGGGACCCCTCCCTACGAGCAGTACTTC	CSVGTPPYEQYF
18	TRBV7-2	few	TRBJ1-2	NA	TGTGCCAGCAGCTTAGAAAACTCGGACGGCTTCTGGATCTATGGCTACACCTTC	CASSLENSDGFWIYGYTF
16	TRBV2	few	TRBJ1-2	TRBD1	TGTGCCAGCAGCGGCTACTACAGGGGGAGCGACTATGGCTACACCTTC	CASSGYYRGSDYGYTF
13	TRBV18	NA	TRBJ2-7	TRBD1	TGTGCCAGCTCAGCTGGACAGGCCGACGAGCAGTACTTC	CASSAGQADEQYF
14	TRBV11-3	few	TRBJ2-7	NA	TGTGCCAGCAGCTTATTAACGGCAGCCTACGAGCAGTACTTC	CASSLLTAAYEQYF
13	TRBV4-1	NA	TRBJ2-1	NA	TGCGCCAGCAGCCAGGGATTAATTGATGAGCAGTTCTTC	CASSQGLIDEQFF
17	TRBV7-9	NA	TRBJ2-7	TRBD1	TGTGCCAGCAGCCAGGCCCTTGGCCGGGACAGAGCCTACGAGCAGTACTTC	CASSQALGRDRAYEQYF
15	TRBV3-1	NA	TRBJ1-6	NA	TGTGCCAGCAGCCAAGAATCCTCCTCGGCGACACCCCTCCACTTT	CASSQESSSATPLHF
15	TRBV12-3/TRBV12-4	NA	TRBJ2-7	TRBD1	TGTGCCAGCAGTCCCGGACAGGGTTCGCCCTACGAGCAGTACTTC	CASSPGQGSPYEQYF
13	TRBV2	many	TRBJ2-7	NA	TGTGCCAGCAGCACAGCCGGGGGCTACGAGCAGTACTTC	CASSTAGGYEQYF
15	TRBV7-8	many	TRBJ1-1	TRBD1	TGTGCCAGCAGCATTCAACAGGGGTTGAACACTGAAGCTTTCTTT	CASSIQQGLNTEAFF
15	TRBV28	NA	TRBJ1-6	NA	TGTGCCAGCAGTTTAGGCGACGGGCGGGGGTCACCCCTCCACTTT	CASSLGDGRGSPLHF